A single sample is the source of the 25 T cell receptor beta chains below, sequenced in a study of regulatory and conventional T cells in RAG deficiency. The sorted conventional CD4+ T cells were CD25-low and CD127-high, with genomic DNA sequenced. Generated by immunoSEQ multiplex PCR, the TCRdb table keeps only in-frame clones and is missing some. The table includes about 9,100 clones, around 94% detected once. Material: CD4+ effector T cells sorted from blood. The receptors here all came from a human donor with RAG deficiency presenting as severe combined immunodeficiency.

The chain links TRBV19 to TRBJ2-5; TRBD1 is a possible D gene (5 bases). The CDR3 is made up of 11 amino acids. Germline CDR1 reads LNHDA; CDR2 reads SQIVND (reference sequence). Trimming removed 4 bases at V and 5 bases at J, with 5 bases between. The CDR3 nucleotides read TGTGCCAGTAGTACAGGGGAGACCCAGTACTTC. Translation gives CASSTGETQYF.

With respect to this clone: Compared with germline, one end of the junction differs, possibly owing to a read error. CDR3 region: CASSHLRTGGTVELFF. The CDR3 DNA sequence: TGCGCCAGCAGCCACCTTAGGACAGGGGGCACCGTGGAGCTGTTTTTT. The chain joins TRBV4-1 to TRBJ2-2, with 11 nucleotides matching TRBD1. The CDR3 is 16 amino acids. Germline lookup yields CDR1 MGHRA and CDR2 YSYEKL.

The CDR3 loop is CASSLGAANYGYTF. CDR3 nucleotide sequence: TGTGCCAGCAGTTTGGGGGCCGCTAACTATGGCTACACCTTC. The chain carries TRBV27 and TRBJ1-2; possibly TRBD1 for D (6 bases). The CDR3 covers 14 residues. Trimming pared 3 bases from V and 0 bases from J, leaving 8 bases between. Germline CDR1 MNHEY, CDR2 SMNVEV (reference sequence).

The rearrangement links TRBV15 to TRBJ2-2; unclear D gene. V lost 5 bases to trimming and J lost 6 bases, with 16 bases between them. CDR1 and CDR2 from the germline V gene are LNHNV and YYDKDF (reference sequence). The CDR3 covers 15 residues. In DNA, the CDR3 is TGTGCCACCAGCCCAGAGGATTATCGGCCCGGGGAGCTGTTTTTT. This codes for CATSPEDYRPGELFF.

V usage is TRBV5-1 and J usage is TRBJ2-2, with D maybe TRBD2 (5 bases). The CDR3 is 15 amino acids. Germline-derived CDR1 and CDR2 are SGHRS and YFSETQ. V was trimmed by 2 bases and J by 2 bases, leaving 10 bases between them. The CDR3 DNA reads TGCGCCAGCAGCTTATACCGGACTAACACCGGGGAGCTGTTTTTT. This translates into CASSLYRTNTGELFF.

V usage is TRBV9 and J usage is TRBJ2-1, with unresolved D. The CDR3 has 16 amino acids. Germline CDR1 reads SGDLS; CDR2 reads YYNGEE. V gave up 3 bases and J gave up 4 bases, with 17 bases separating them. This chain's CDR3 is CASSAGEWELYNEQFF. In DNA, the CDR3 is TGTGCCAGCAGCGCAGGCGAGTGGGAACTATACAATGAGCAGTTCTTC.

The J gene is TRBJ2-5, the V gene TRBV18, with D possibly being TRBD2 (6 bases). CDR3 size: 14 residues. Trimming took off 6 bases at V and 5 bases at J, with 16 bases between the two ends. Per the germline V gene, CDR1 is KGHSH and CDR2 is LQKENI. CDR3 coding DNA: TGTGCCAGCTCCCCCCGGAGGGCCGGCGAGACCCAGTACTTC. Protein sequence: CASSPRRAGETQYF.

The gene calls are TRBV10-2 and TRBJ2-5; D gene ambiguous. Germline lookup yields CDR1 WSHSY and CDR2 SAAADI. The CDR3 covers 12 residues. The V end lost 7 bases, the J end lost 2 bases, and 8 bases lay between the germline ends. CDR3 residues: CASNSGQETQYF. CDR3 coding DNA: TGCGCCAGCAACAGTGGGCAAGAGACCCAGTACTTC.

For the CDR3, the DNA is TGCAGCGTTCTCTCTGGGGCCAACGTCCTGACTTTC. Its protein is CSVLSGANVLTF. This chain links TRBV29-1 with TRBJ2-6; D is undetermined. Trimming pared 5 bases from V and 0 bases from J, leaving 2 bases between. From germline, CDR1 is SQVTM and CDR2 ANQGSEA. CDR3 size: 12 residues.

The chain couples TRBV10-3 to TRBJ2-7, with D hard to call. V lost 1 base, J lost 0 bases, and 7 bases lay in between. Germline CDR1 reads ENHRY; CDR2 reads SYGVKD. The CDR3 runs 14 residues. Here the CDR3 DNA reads TGTGCCATCAGTGAGTATTTGGTCTCCTACGAGCAGTACTTC. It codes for CAISEYLVSYEQYF.

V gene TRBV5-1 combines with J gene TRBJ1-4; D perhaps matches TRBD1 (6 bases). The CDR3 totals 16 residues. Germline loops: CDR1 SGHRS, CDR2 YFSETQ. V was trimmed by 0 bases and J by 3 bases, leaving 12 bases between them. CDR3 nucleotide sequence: TGCGCCAGCAGCTTGGTGCGGGGGCGAGCTAATGAAAAACTGTTTTTT. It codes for CASSLVRGRANEKLFF.

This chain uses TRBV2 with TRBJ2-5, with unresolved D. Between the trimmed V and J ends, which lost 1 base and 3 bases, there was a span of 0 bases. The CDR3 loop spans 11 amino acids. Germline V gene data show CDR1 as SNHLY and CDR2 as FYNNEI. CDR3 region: CASSEEETQYF. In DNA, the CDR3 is TGTGCCAGCAGTGAAGAAGAGACCCAGTACTTC.

Here the CDR3 reads CASSLDRAGNTIYF. The DNA for the CDR3 is TGTGCCAGCAGCTTAGACAGGGCGGGAAACACCATATATTTT. This chain joins TRBV11-2 and TRBJ1-3; TRBD1 is a possible D gene (5 bases). Trimming stripped 0 bases from V and 4 bases from J, with 7 bases between. There are 14 residues in the CDR3. Germline CDR1 is SGHAT and CDR2 is FQNNGV. The whole variable domain, remainder taken from reference TRBV11-2 and TRBJ1-3, is EAGVAQSPRYKIIEKRQSVAFWCNPISGHATLYWYQQILGQGPKLLIQFQNNGVVDDSQLPKDRFSAERLKGVDSTLKIQPAKLEDSAVYLCASSLDRAGNTIYFGEGSWLTVV.

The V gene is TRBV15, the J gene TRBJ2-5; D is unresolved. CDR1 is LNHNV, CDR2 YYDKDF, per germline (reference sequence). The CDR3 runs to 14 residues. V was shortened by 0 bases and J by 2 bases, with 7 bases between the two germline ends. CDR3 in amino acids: CATSRDQSQETQYF. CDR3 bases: TGTGCCACCAGCAGAGATCAATCACAAGAGACCCAGTACTTC.

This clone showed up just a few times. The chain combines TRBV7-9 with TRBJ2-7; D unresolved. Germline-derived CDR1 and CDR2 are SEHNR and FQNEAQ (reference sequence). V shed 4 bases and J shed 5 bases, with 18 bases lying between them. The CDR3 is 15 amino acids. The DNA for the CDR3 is TGTGCCAGCAGCTCGGCCAGGTTCGGGTCGGACGAGCAGTACTTC. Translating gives CASSSARFGSDEQYF.

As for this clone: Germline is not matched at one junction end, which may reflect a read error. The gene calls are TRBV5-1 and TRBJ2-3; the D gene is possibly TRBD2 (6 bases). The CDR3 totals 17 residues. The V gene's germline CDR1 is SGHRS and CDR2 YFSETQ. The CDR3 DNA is TGCGCCAGCAGCTCCACCCGGGACTCCGGATACCAGGATAGGCAGTATTTT. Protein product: CASSSTRDSGYQDRQYF.

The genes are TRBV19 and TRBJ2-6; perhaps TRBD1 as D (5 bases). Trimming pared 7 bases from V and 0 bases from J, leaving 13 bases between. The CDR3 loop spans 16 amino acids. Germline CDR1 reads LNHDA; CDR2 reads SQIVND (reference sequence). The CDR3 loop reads CASTSPGSSGANVLTF. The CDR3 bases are TGTGCCAGTACCTCCCCAGGGTCCTCTGGGGCCAACGTCCTGACTTTC.

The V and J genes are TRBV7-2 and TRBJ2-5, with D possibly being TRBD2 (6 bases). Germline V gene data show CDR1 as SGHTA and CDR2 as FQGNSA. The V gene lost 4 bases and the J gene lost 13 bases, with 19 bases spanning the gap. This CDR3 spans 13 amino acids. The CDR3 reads CASSSYSGRVLYF. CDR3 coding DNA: TGTGCCAGCAGCTCATACAGCGGGCGCGTCCTGTACTTC.

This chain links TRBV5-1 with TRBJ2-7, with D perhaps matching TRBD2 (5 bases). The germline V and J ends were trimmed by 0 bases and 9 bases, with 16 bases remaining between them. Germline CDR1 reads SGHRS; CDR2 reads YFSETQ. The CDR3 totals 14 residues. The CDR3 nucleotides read TGCGCCAGCAGCTTGGACGGGGTTGGGCTAGTGCAGTACTTC. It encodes CASSLDGVGLVQYF.

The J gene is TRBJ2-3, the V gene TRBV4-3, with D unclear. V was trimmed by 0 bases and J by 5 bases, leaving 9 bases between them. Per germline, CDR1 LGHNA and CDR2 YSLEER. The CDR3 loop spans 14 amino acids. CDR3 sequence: CASSQDVGVDTQYF. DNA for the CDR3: TGCGCCAGCAGCCAAGACGTTGGGGTAGATACGCAGTATTTT.

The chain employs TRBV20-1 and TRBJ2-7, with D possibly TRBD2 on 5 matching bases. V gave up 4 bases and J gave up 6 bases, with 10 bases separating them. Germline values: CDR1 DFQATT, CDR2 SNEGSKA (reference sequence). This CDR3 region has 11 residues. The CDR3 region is CSAKGALEQYF. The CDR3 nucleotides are TGCAGTGCTAAGGGAGCCCTCGAGCAGTACTTC.

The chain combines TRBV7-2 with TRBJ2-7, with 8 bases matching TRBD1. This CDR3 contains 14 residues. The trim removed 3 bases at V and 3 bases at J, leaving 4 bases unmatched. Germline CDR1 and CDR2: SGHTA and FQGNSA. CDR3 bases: TGTGCCAGCAGCTTGGCCGGGACAGGCTACGAGCAGTACTTC. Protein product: CASSLAGTGYEQYF.

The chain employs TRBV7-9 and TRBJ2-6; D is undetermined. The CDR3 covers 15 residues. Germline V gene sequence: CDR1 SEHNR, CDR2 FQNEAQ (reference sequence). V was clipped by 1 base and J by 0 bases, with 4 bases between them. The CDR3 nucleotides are TGTGCCAGCAGCTTAGGGGACTCTGGGGCCAACGTCCTGACTTTC. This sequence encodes CASSLGDSGANVLTF.

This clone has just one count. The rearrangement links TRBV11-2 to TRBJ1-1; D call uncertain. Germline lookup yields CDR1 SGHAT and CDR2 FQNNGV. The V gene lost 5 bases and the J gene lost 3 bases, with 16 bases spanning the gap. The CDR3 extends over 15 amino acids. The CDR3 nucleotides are TGTGCCAGCAGCGTGACCCCGGACGGCTACACTGAAGCTTTCTTT. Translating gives CASSVTPDGYTEAFF.

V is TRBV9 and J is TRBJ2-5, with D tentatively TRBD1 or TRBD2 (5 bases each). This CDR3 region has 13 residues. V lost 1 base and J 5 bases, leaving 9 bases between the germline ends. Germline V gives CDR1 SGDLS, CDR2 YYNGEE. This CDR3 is CASSVYGAETQYF. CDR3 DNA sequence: TGTGCCAGCAGCGTATACGGGGCGGAGACCCAGTACTTC. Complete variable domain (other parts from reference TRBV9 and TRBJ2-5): DSGVTQTPKHLITATGQRVTLRCSPRSGDLSVYWYQQSLDQGLQFLIQYYNGEERAKGNILERFSAQQFPDLHSELNLSSLELGDSALYFCASSVYGAETQYFGPGTRLLVL.